These T cell receptor beta chains were read from a single sample in a study of T cell responses to AZD1222 COVID-19 vaccine. Assay used: immunoSEQ multiplex PCR; TCRdb lists only in-frame clones, some missing. The table records about 150,000 clones, about 93% of them present only once. The source was peripheral blood, collected 28 days after the second AZD1222 dose. These receptors were collected from an adult who received the AZD1222 COVID-19 vaccine. Both conserved end residues are trimmed from each CDR3.

>12|TRBJ2-1|TRBV19
ASSIERGVHEQF
>13|TRBJ2-5|TRBV5-1
ASRMMAGTGETQY
>13|TRBJ1-1|TRBV5-3
ARSLGDRGLTEAF
>11|TRBJ1-4|TRBV6-5
ASSQTENEKLF
>12|TRBJ2-7|TRBV5-1
ASSILAGENEQY
>13|TRBJ1-2|TRBV5-1
ASSLDGQGSYGYT
>14|TRBJ2-3|TRBV29-1
SVEGEPGHTSPTQY
>14|TRBJ2-1|TRBV7-9
ASSNSGRLPYNEQF
>10|TRBJ2-1|TRBV12-5
ASGLLGQEQF
>8|TRBJ2-7|TRBV2
ASRAGKEY
>12|TRBJ2-1|TRBV30
AWSGGGSVNEQF
>9|TRBJ2-2|TRBV6-4
ATQNTGELF
>17|TRBJ2-6|TRBV18
ASSPSGSGKFPGANVLT
>12|TRBJ1-1|TRBV5-1
ASSLGQGSTEAF
>15|TRBJ1-2|TRBV4-1
ASSVTRTLQGNYGYT
>11|TRBJ2-3|TRBV7-6
ASSSTSTDTQY
>11|TRBJ2-3|TRBV30
AWRQTSTDTQY
>13|TRBJ2-2|TRBV5-1
ASSLHRTNTGELF
>12|TRBJ1-1|TRBV18
ASSPGGASTEAF
>11|TRBJ1-1|TRBV27
ASSLAGSTEAF
>10|TRBJ2-3|TRBV29-1
SVGTSLDTQY
>14|TRBJ2-7|TRBV20-1
SASAGGSGRAYEQY
>14|TRBJ1-5|TRBV2
ASSDPDRGLDQPQH
>13|TRBJ2-1|TRBV7-9
ASSQQAIRVNEQF
>12|TRBJ1-2|TRBV24-1
ATSGGEFGYGYT
>13|TRBJ2-1|TRBV9
ASSVARPPYNEQF
>11|TRBJ1-2|TRBV29-1
SVERGNNYGYT
>12|TRBJ1-3|TRBV15
ATSRATSGNTIY
>13|TRBJ1-2|TRBV5-6
ASSFQGKAPYGYT
>10|TRBJ2-5|TRBV29-1
SVDRGKETQY
>10|TRBJ2-1|TRBV30
AWSVDRYEQF
>15|TRBJ1-3|TRBV5-6
ASSLGTGLSSGNTIY
>11|TRBJ1-2|TRBV7-9
ASRLGGVDGYT
>11|TRBJ1-1|TRBV2
ASSPSENTEAF
>17|TRBJ2-1|TRBV28
ASSSLAGVGGTAPNEQF
>11|TRBJ2-7|TRBV19
ASSPRTGNEQY
>13|TRBJ1-3|TRBV29-1
SVEAPRGSGNTIY
>10|TRBJ2-7|TRBV6-5
ASGEYSYEQY
>12|TRBJ2-1|TRBV27
ASSLRTGNNEQF
>11|TRBJ2-1|TRBV5-1
AGRREGYNEQF
>13|TRBJ1-1|TRBV3-1/TRBV3-2
ASTPPGLLNTEAF
>13|TRBJ2-7|TRBV6-1
ASSELAGGSREQY
>13|TRBJ1-1|TRBV7-9
ASSLPSGLNTEAF
>12|TRBJ1-2|TRBV27
ASRVTGINYGYT
>14|TRBJ1-2|TRBV10-3
AISESSGRVGYGYT
>12|TRBJ2-1|TRBV11-2
ASSSPGRNNEQF
>11|TRBJ1-1|TRBV25-1
ASMWDLNTEAF
>14|TRBJ2-7|TRBV19
ASSISLAGGTYEQY
>11|TRBJ2-7|TRBV29-1
SVVAQGSYEQY
>8|TRBJ1-1|TRBV2
ASWGTEAF
>15|TRBJ2-1|TRBV6-1
ASSEWLALSSYNEQF
>13|TRBJ1-2|TRBV3-1/TRBV3-2
ASSQEGGRGRGYT
>13|TRBJ2-1|TRBV27
ASSLPGLAGVGQF
>13|TRBJ2-7|TRBV18
ASSPGRARGNEQY
>13|TRBJ2-1|TRBV30
AWSVGASGYNEQF